These 15 T cell receptor beta chains were all obtained from the same sample, sequenced in a study of OX40 agonist ivuxolimab in advanced cancers. Here immunoSEQ multiplex PCR was the method, and the copy in TCRdb shows in-frame clones only, minus some. Counted here are about 19,000 clones, about three quarters occurring once; the ten biggest clones make up about 13%. The sample in question was CD4+ or CD8+ T cells sorted from blood, obtained in a trial of the OX40 agonist ivuxolimab. Receptors originate from an adult with an advanced solid tumor such as melanoma, head and neck, liver or kidney cancer.

This rearrangement joins TRBV7-6 to TRBJ2-3; D is unresolved. Germline CDR1 SGHVS, CDR2 FNYEAQ. Trimming stripped 1 base from V and 2 bases from J, with 19 bases between. The CDR3 contains 18 residues. The CDR3 nucleotides are TGTGCCAGCAGCTTAGAAATGGGTAGGGAACCCCCCACAGATACGCAGTATTTT. This gives the protein CASSLEMGREPPTDTQYF.

This clone came up once. The rearrangement joins TRBV28 to TRBJ1-4, with TRBD1 matching 8 bases. CDR1 is MDHEN, CDR2 SYDVKM, per germline. The CDR3 extends over 18 amino acids. The V gene end was trimmed by 3 bases and the J gene end by 5 bases; junction bases not matched to a gene: 14. The CDR3 spells CASSLSRGRLGENEKLFF. CDR3 nucleotides: TGTGCCAGCAGTTTGAGCAGGGGGCGGTTGGGGGAGAATGAAAAACTGTTTTTT.

The J gene is TRBJ2-7, the V gene TRBV4-3, with 8 bases lining up with TRBD1. The CDR3 totals 16 residues. V lost 3 bases, J lost 2 bases, and 9 bases stayed unmatched. Germline CDR1 LGHNA, CDR2 YSLEER. The CDR3: CASSHTTGTGTYEQYF. CDR3 nucleotides: TGCGCCAGCAGCCACACAACCGGGACAGGCACCTACGAGCAGTACTTC.

The chain carries TRBV11-3 and TRBJ2-7; TRBD2 agrees at 10 bases. From germline, CDR1 is SGHNT and CDR2 YENEEA. The CDR3 extends over 17 amino acids. V lost 5 bases, J lost 2 bases, and 12 bases stayed unmatched. CDR3 sequence: CASSRLAGESKPYEQYF. In nucleotides, the CDR3 is TGTGCCAGCAGCCGGCTAGCGGGAGAATCGAAACCCTACGAGCAGTACTTC.

The chain combines TRBV28 with TRBJ2-3; the D gene is possibly TRBD2 (5 bases). With 3 bases removed from V and 4 bases from J, the gap between germline ends came to 11 bases. There are 14 residues in the CDR3. Germline assignment: CDR1 MDHEN and CDR2 SYDVKM. In DNA, the CDR3 is TGTGCCAGCAGTTTGACGGCCGGGGCAGATACGCAGTATTTT. Its translation: CASSLTAGADTQYF.

The V and J genes are TRBV6-5 and TRBJ1-1; D call uncertain. The germline V and J ends were trimmed by 0 bases and 4 bases, with 6 bases remaining between them. The CDR3 runs 13 residues. Germline loops: CDR1 MNHEY, CDR2 SVGAGI. The DNA for the CDR3 is TGTGCCAGCAGTTACTCGCCGGGCACTGAAGCTTTCTTT. Amino acid sequence: CASSYSPGTEAFF.

This clone was seen a handful of times. This CDR3 is also generated by other DNA sequences in the sample. The genes are TRBV6-6 and TRBJ2-1, with D hard to call. Trimming shortened V by 3 bases and J by 8 bases, and 5 bases separated the two germline ends. The CDR3 has 11 residues. CDR1 and CDR2 from the germline V gene are MNHNY and SVGAGI (reference sequence). The CDR3 spells CASSYLDEQFF. Written as DNA, the CDR3 is TGTGCCAGCAGTTATCTCGATGAGCAGTTCTTC.

The table lists this clone with a count of one. The J gene is TRBJ2-3, the V gene TRBV4-1, with 7 bases that match TRBD1. Per germline, CDR1 MGHRA and CDR2 YSYEKL. J lost 4 bases, V lost 2 bases, and 6 bases had no gene match. This CDR3 is built from 15 residues. CDR3: CASSQYDRASDTQYF. For the CDR3, the DNA is TGCGCCAGCAGCCAATACGACAGGGCCTCAGATACGCAGTATTTT.

This clone was recorded a few times. The genes are TRBV19 and TRBJ1-2, with D maybe TRBD1 (6 bases). CDR3 length: 14 amino acids. The germline CDR1 and CDR2 sequences are LNHDA and SQIVND (reference sequence). V was cut by 7 bases and J by 5 bases, with 17 bases left in between. As DNA, the CDR3 is TGTGCCAGTACCATGGGGGGGGCGACGTATGGCTACACCTTC. Translated, it gives CASTMGGATYGYTF.

In this sample, this clone turned up once. This chain connects TRBV11-2 to TRBJ2-7; 9 bases fit TRBD1. V was pared by 3 bases and J by 4 bases, with 13 bases of the junction left unmatched. This CDR3 is built from 17 residues. CDR1 and CDR2 (germline): SGHAT, FQNNGV. The CDR3 here is CASSFSEGTGGWYEQYF. The CDR3 nucleotides read TGTGCCAGCAGCTTCAGCGAGGGAACAGGGGGCTGGTACGAGCAGTACTTC.

This chain links TRBV7-8 with TRBJ2-5, with D tentatively TRBD2 (6 bases). Trimming removed 4 bases at V and 7 bases at J, with 16 bases between. Germline CDR1 SGHVS, CDR2 FQNEAQ. This CDR3 has 14 residues. The CDR3 protein is CASSSLEGGGTQYF. In DNA, the CDR3 is TGTGCCAGCAGCTCATTGGAGGGAGGTGGGACCCAGTACTTC.

This clone was observed a few times. V gene TRBV6-6 combines with J gene TRBJ2-2; D possibly corresponds to TRBD2 (6 bases). There are 14 residues in the CDR3. The V end lost 7 bases, the J end lost 8 bases, and 17 bases lay between the germline ends. The germline gives CDR1 MNHNY, CDR2 SVGAGI (reference sequence). CDR3 in amino acids: CASIAGTSLGELFF. CDR3 nucleotides: TGTGCCAGCATCGCCGGGACTTCCTTAGGGGAGCTGTTTTTT.

The rearrangement joins TRBV5-1 to TRBJ2-7; either TRBD1 or TRBD2 may fit D (5 bases each). Germline CDR1 is SGHRS and CDR2 is YFSETQ. The CDR3 contains 13 residues. V dropped 5 bases and J dropped 5 bases, with 14 bases sitting between them. CDR3 sequence reads: CASRAGTGHEQYF. CDR3 nucleotides: TGCGCCAGCAGAGCCGGGACGGGTCACGAGCAGTACTTC.

This clone was seen a handful of times. This sequence joins TRBV6-6 and TRBJ2-3, with no clear D. The V and J ends lost 4 bases and 0 bases respectively, with 8 bases between them. Germline loops: CDR1 MNHNY, CDR2 SVGAGI (reference sequence). This CDR3 is built from 14 residues. CDR3 loop: CASSLVRSTDTQYF. The CDR3 nucleotides read TGTGCCAGCAGTTTGGTGCGAAGCACAGATACGCAGTATTTT.

The chain joins TRBV29-1 to TRBJ1-5, with D perhaps matching TRBD1 (6 bases). Trimming left V 8 bases short and J 0 bases short, with 20 bases between. The CDR3 extends over 16 amino acids. The germline gives CDR1 SQVTM, CDR2 ANQGSEA. The CDR3, as DNA: TGCAGCAGCCTGTGGACAGTGCCTTATAGCAATCAGCCCCAGCATTTT. Its translation: CSSLWTVPYSNQPQHF.